This entry lists 8 T cell receptor beta chains sequenced from one sample in a study of blood T cell repertoires in COVID-19. Clones were sequenced by immunoSEQ multiplex PCR, and TCRdb holds only the in-frame ones, with some missing. This sample has about 240,000 clones, with around four fifths found just once. The material sequenced was peripheral blood. The receptors here all came from a woman between 65 and 79 years old with acute or convalescent COVID-19.

The chain combines TRBV19 with TRBJ2-5; D not certain. V lost 3 bases and J lost 1, with 3 bases in between. The CDR3 contains 12 residues. The germline CDR1 and CDR2 sequences are LNHDA and SQIVND (reference sequence). This CDR3 reads CASSIRQETQYF. As DNA, the CDR3 is TGTGCCAGTAGTATTCGCCAAGAGACCCAGTACTTC.

The sample holds one count of this clone. This chain uses TRBV6-5 with TRBJ1-1; unclear D gene. The V gene lost 6 bases and the J gene lost 14 bases, with 22 bases spanning the gap. The CDR3 is 13 amino acids. The germline V gene has CDR1 MNHEY and CDR2 SVGAGI. CDR3 sequence reads: CASRTTPRTPGFF. The CDR3 coding sequence is TGTGCCAGCAGGACTACGCCCCGGACTCCTGGGTTCTTT.

CDR3 loop: CASSTLGPYGYTF. DNA of the CDR3: TGTGCCAGTAGTACCCTCGGTCCCTATGGCTACACCTTC. The chain recombines TRBV19 with TRBJ1-2; D is unclear. Germline V lookup: CDR1 LNHDA, CDR2 SQIVND (reference sequence). The V end was cut by 4 bases, the J end by 4 bases, with 10 bases between. The CDR3 consists of 13 residues.

The chain combines TRBV9 with TRBJ2-3, with D maybe TRBD2 (6 bases). V gave up 6 bases and J gave up 4 bases, with 21 bases separating them. Germline CDR1 and CDR2: SGDLS and YYNGEE. The length of the CDR3 is 16 residues. The CDR3 region has the DNA TGTGCCAGCACCTACTCCGGGACTCTTTACCCAGATACGCAGTATTTT. Translation gives CASTYSGTLYPDTQYF.

This clone has more than one count but fewer than ten. The chain uses TRBV7-9 and TRBJ2-7; TRBD1 might be the D (5 bases). The CDR3 is 15 residues long. V lost 1 base and J 0 bases, leaving 10 bases between the germline ends. Per the germline V gene, CDR1 is SEHNR and CDR2 is FQNEAQ (reference sequence). CDR3 region: CASSLGQLSSYEQYF. Written as DNA, the CDR3 is TGTGCCAGCAGCTTAGGACAGCTGAGCTCCTACGAGCAGTACTTC.

The V gene is TRBV15, the J gene TRBJ1-1; D gene ambiguous. Trimming stripped 1 base from V and 4 bases from J, with 10 bases between. CDR3 length: 14 amino acids. Germline CDR1 and CDR2: LNHNV and YYDKDF (reference sequence). The CDR3 DNA reads as TGTGCCACCAGCAGAGGGTTTCGCGGCACTGAAGCTTTCTTT. Translating it yields CATSRGFRGTEAFF.

V usage is TRBV4-1 and J usage is TRBJ1-1; 9 bases are a match to TRBD1. J was trimmed by 7 bases and V by 5 bases; bases with no gene match: 14. This CDR3 spans 16 amino acids. Germline CDR1 MGHRA, CDR2 YSYEKL. DNA of the CDR3: TGCGCCAGCAGCTTAGGACAGGGGAAATTGGCCCTTGAAGCTTTCTTT. This codes for CASSLGQGKLALEAFF.

The J gene is TRBJ1-4, the V gene TRBV5-1; D is unresolved. In germline, CDR1 is SGHRS, CDR2 YFSETQ. The V and J ends lost 1 base and 7 bases respectively, with 14 bases between them. The CDR3 is made up of 15 amino acids. This chain's CDR3 is CASSLSAGGGEKLFF. In DNA form, the CDR3 reads TGCGCCAGCAGCTTGTCTGCAGGAGGAGGTGAAAAACTGTTTTTT.